Listed here are 11 T cell receptor beta chains from one sample, sequenced in a study of blood T cell repertoires in COVID-19. Method: immunoSEQ multiplex PCR; TCRdb's copy keeps in-frame clones and lacks some. This table holds around 370,000 clones, about 90% found once. Sequenced sample: peripheral blood. Source of these receptors: a woman in her 70s with COVID-19, enrolled during active disease.

J is TRBJ1-6 and V is TRBV6-5; possibly TRBD1 for D (6 bases). The V gene's germline CDR1 is MNHEY and CDR2 SVGAGI. Trimming removed 6 bases at V and 7 bases at J, with 13 bases between. The CDR3 covers 14 residues. The CDR3: CASSRSGENSPLHF. The CDR3 coding sequence is TGTGCCAGCAGCCGGTCAGGGGAGAATTCACCCCTCCACTTT.

This chain uses TRBV9 with TRBJ2-1; 7 nucleotides align to TRBD1. The CDR3 spans 13 residues. The ends lost 4 bases at V and 10 bases at J; junction bases unmatched: 8. Germline loops: CDR1 SGDLS, CDR2 YYNGEE. DNA for the CDR3: TGTGCCAGCAGCCCAGGGGGAGTGGACGAGCAGTTCTTC. It specifies CASSPGGVDEQFF.

The chain couples TRBV5-1 to TRBJ1-2, with 8 bases aligning to TRBD1. With V trimmed by 3 bases and J by 1 base, 5 bases remained unmatched. Germline CDR1 and CDR2: SGHRS and YFSETQ. CDR3 length equals 15 residues. CDR3 DNA: TGCGCCAGCAGCTCCCAGGGGGCGGATAACTATGGCTACACCTTC. Protein: CASSSQGADNYGYTF.

The genes are TRBV12-5 and TRBJ2-5; 9 bases are shared with TRBD1. Germline V gene lookup returns CDR1 LGHNT and CDR2 FRNRAP. The CDR3 contains 16 residues. J gave up 10 bases and V 4 bases, and 16 bases lay outside the gene matches. CDR3 in amino acids: CASGSHRGLGSSSQYF. CDR3 sequence (DNA): TGTGCTAGTGGTTCCCACAGGGGGCTCGGAAGTAGTAGCCAGTACTTC. The variable domain in full, completed from reference TRBV12-5 and TRBJ2-5, reads DARVTQTPRHKVTEMGQEVTMRCQPILGHNTVFWYRQTMMQGLELLAYFRNRAPLDDSGMPKDRFSAEMPDATLATLKIQPSEPRDSAVYFCASGSHRGLGSSSQYFGPGTRLLVL.

This chain connects TRBV18 to TRBJ2-3, with D possibly TRBD1 on 5 matching bases. The germline V gene encodes CDR1 KGHSH and CDR2 LQKENI. V was shortened by 4 bases and J by 0 bases, with 11 bases between the two germline ends. This CDR3 spans 15 amino acids. The CDR3 nucleotides read TGTGCCAGCTCACTACAGGCCCCCAGCACAGATACGCAGTATTTT. It is translated as CASSLQAPSTDTQYF.

This clone was counted once. The chain links TRBV29-1 to TRBJ2-7, with D maybe TRBD2 (6 bases). Per the germline V gene, CDR1 is SQVTM and CDR2 is ANQGSEA. V lost 3 bases to trimming and J lost 0 bases, with 6 bases between them. The CDR3 has 12 residues. The CDR3 DNA reads TGCAGCGTTGAGGAGGGCTCCTACGAGCAGTACTTC. Protein: CSVEEGSYEQYF.

This chain links TRBV27 with TRBJ2-7, with TRBD2 matching 8 bases. The CDR3 is made up of 15 amino acids. V lost 0 bases and J lost 9; bases outside the gene matches: 10. The germline V gene has CDR1 MNHEY and CDR2 SMNVEV (reference sequence). CDR3 sequence: CASSLSRPGGGLQYF. For the CDR3, the DNA is TGTGCCAGCAGTTTATCGAGGCCGGGGGGGGGCCTGCAGTACTTC.

The V and J genes are TRBV18 and TRBJ1-1; 8 bases agree with TRBD1. Germline loops: CDR1 KGHSH, CDR2 LQKENI. This CDR3 has 14 amino acids. V gave up 6 bases and J gave up 5 bases; unmatched junction bases: 8. This CDR3 reads CASSLSQGATEAFF. CDR3 DNA: TGTGCCAGCTCCCTCAGCCAGGGGGCGACTGAAGCTTTCTTT.

The chain couples TRBV5-1 to TRBJ2-1; TRBD2 agrees at 8 bases. Germline V CDR1 and CDR2: SGHRS, YFSETQ. The CDR3 contains 17 residues. Unmatched junction bases numbered 9, after V lost 4 bases and J lost 0 bases. Written as DNA, the CDR3 is TGCGCCAGCAGCCGGGAGGGCGGGGGAACCTCCTACAATGAGCAGTTCTTC. It is translated as CASSREGGGTSYNEQFF.

The rearrangement joins TRBV2 to TRBJ1-6, with D maybe TRBD1 (5 bases). V was clipped by 4 bases and J by 10 bases, with 17 bases between them. CDR3 length: 15 amino acids. Germline V gene sequence: CDR1 SNHLY, CDR2 FYNNEI. CDR3 sequence: CASSGGRAGGSPLHF. CDR3 DNA: TGTGCCAGCAGTGGAGGCAGGGCGGGGGGATCACCCCTCCACTTT.

The chain joins TRBV19 to TRBJ2-1; 8 nucleotides align to TRBD2. J gave up 1 base and V 7 bases, and 3 bases lay outside the gene matches. CDR1 and CDR2 from the germline V gene are LNHDA and SQIVND (reference sequence). The CDR3 consists of 14 residues. Here the CDR3 reads CASKSGGSYNEQFF. The CDR3 DNA sequence: TGTGCCAGTAAAAGCGGGGGTTCCTACAATGAGCAGTTCTTC.